Below, 8 T cell receptor beta chains from the same sample are listed, as sequenced in a study of blood T cell repertoires in COVID-19. Sequencing was performed with immunoSEQ multiplex PCR; in TCRdb, only in-frame clones are kept and a portion is missing. In the table there are roughly 260,000 clones, around 82% of which are singletons. The sequenced material came from peripheral blood. All receptors derive from a woman younger than 35 with acute or convalescent COVID-19.

This sequence joins TRBV28 and TRBJ1-2, with TRBD1 matching over 7 bases. In germline, CDR1 is MDHEN, CDR2 SYDVKM. The V gene end was trimmed by 5 bases and the J gene end by 4 bases; junction bases not matched to a gene: 10. The CDR3 loop spans 15 amino acids. The CDR3 nucleotides read TGTGCCAGCAGTACCTCAGACAGGGTGGGCTATGGCTACACCTTC. Amino acids: CASSTSDRVGYGYTF.

This clone has only one observation. CDR3 coding DNA: TGTGCCAGCAGCGTAGAGGGTCTAGCGGGAGGGGATCAAGAGACCCAGTACTTC. Its protein is CASSVEGLAGGDQETQYF. The chain uses TRBV9 and TRBJ2-5; 12 bases match TRBD2. The CDR3 loop spans 18 amino acids. J gave up 2 bases and V 0 bases, and 8 bases lay outside the gene matches. Per germline, CDR1 SGDLS and CDR2 YYNGEE.

V is TRBV6-2 or TRBV6-3 and J is TRBJ2-5; a possible D gene is TRBD2 (5 bases). The CDR3 totals 15 residues. Trimming shortened V by 4 bases and J by 5 bases, and 17 bases separated the two germline ends. Germline loops: CDR1 MNHEY, CDR2 SVGEGT. CDR3 loop: CASSSDFVGRETQYF. The DNA of the CDR3 is TGTGCCAGCAGTTCGGACTTTGTGGGAAGGGAGACCCAGTACTTC.

This chain joins TRBV15 and TRBJ2-5; weak D call: TRBD2 (5 bases). The germline V and J ends were trimmed by 1 base and 5 bases, with 14 bases remaining between them. This CDR3 contains 15 residues. Germline V lookup: CDR1 LNHNV, CDR2 YYDKDF (reference sequence). CDR3 nucleotide sequence: TGTGCCACCAGCAGAGGAGGTCGGCCGGGGGAGACCCAGTACTTC. As protein: CATSRGGRPGETQYF.

The sample holds one count of this clone. The rearrangement links TRBV20-1 to TRBJ2-5, with 7 bases lining up with TRBD2. Unmatched junction bases numbered 0, after V lost 6 bases and J lost 5 bases. The CDR3 extends over 10 amino acids. CDR1 and CDR2 (germline): DFQATT, SNEGSKA (reference sequence). The DNA of the CDR3 is TGCAGTGCGGGGGGGGAGACCCAGTACTTC. It encodes CSAGGETQYF.

CDR3 coding DNA: TGTGCCAGCAGCTTATATGTGGGGACTAGCGGGAGCAATGAGCAGTTCTTC. It specifies CASSLYVGTSGSNEQFF. The chain recombines TRBV7-3 with TRBJ2-1; 14 bases align to TRBD2. V shed 2 bases, J shed 6 bases, and the junction held 6 bases outside the gene matches. CDR3 length: 17 amino acids. Germline V gene sequence: CDR1 SGHTA, CDR2 FQGTGA.

V is TRBV6-2 or TRBV6-3 and J is TRBJ2-7, with D tentatively TRBD2 (5 bases). The V gene's germline CDR1 is MNHEY and CDR2 SVGEGT. This CDR3 has 14 residues. The V end lost 4 bases, the J end lost 4 bases, and 14 bases lay between the germline ends. Here the CDR3 reads CASSSLASLYEQYF. The CDR3 DNA follows: TGTGCCAGCAGTTCTCTTGCTAGCTTATACGAGCAGTACTTC.

This chain connects TRBV19 to TRBJ1-3, with 9 bases fitting TRBD1. CDR1 LNHDA and CDR2 SQIVND come from the germline V gene (reference sequence). V shed 9 bases, J shed 2 bases, and the junction held 2 bases outside the gene matches. The CDR3 extends over 13 amino acids. Written as DNA, the CDR3 is TGTGCCAGCAGACAGGGGGCTGGAAACACCATATATTTT. Its protein product is CASRQGAGNTIYF.